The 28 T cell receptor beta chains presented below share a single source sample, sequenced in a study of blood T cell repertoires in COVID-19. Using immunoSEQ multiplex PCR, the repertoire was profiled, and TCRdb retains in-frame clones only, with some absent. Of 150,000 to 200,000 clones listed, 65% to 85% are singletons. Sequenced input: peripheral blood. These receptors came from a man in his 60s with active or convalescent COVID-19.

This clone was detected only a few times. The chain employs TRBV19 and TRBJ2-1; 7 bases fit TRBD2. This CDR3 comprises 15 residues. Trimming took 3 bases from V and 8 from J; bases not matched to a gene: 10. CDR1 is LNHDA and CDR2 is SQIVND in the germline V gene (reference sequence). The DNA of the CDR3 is TGTGCCAGTAGTATGAAGCGGGATACGCTGCATGAGCAGTTCTTC. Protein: CASSMKRDTLHEQFF.

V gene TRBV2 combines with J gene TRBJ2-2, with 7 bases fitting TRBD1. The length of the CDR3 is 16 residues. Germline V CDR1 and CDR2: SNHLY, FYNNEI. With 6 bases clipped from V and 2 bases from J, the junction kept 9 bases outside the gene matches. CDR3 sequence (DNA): TGTGCCAGCAGGAAAACAGGGGCTGGTAACACCGGGGAGCTGTTTTTT. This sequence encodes CASRKTGAGNTGELFF.

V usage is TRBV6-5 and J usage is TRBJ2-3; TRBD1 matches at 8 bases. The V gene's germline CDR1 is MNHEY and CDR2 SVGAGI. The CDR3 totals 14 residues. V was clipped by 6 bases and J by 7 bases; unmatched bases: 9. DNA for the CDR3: TGTGCCAGCAGCCTCCAGACAGGGGAGTATACGCAGTATTTT. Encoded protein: CASSLQTGEYTQYF.

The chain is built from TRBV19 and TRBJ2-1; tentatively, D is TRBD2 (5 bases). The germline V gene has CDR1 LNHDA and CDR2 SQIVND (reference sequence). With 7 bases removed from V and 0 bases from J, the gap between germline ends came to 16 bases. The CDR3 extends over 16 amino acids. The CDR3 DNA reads TGTGCCAGTACCCGGAAGCGGCAGCCCTCCTACAATGAGCAGTTCTTC. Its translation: CASTRKRQPSYNEQFF.

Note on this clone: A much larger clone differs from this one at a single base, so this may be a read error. The CDR3 region has the DNA TGTGCCAGCAGCCCCGACACCGGGGAGCTGTTTTTT. It translates to CASSPDTGELFF. This chain joins TRBV7-2 and TRBJ2-2; D is undetermined. The CDR3 has 12 amino acids. V lost 5 bases to trimming and J lost 3 bases, with 4 bases between them. The germline V gene encodes CDR1 SGHTA and CDR2 FQGNSA.

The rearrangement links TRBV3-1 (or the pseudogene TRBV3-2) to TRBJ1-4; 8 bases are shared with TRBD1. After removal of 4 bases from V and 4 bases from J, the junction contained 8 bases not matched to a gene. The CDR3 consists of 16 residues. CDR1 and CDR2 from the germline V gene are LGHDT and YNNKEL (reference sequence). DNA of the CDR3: TGTGCCAGCAGCCTCCAAAACACAGGGGGTAATGAAAAACTGTTTTTT. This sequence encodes CASSLQNTGGNEKLFF.

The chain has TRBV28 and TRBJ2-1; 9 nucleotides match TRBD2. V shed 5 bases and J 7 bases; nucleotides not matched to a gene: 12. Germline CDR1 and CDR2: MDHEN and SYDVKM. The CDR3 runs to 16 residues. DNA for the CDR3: TGTGCCAGCAGTCCCCCCGGGACTAGCTCGGGTAATGAGCAGTTCTTC. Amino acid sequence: CASSPPGTSSGNEQFF.

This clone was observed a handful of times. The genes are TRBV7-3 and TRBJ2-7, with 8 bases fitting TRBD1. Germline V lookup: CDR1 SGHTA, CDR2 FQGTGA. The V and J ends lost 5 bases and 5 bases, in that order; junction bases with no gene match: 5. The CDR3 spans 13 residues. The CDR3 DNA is TGTGCCAGCAGCGCTCAGGGGGCAAACGAGCAGTACTTC. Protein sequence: CASSAQGANEQYF. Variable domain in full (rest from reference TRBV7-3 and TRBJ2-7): GAGVSQTPSNKVTEKGKYVELRCDPISGHTALYWYRQSLGQGPEFLIYFQGTGAADDSGLPNDRFFAVRPEGSVSTLKIQRTERGDSAVYLCASSAQGANEQYFGPGTRLTVT.

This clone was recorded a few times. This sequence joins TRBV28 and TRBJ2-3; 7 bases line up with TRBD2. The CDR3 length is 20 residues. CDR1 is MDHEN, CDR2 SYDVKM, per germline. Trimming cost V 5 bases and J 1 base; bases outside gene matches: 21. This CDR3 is CASSPVLGLEAVYGTDTQYF. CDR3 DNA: TGTGCCAGCAGTCCCGTTCTTGGACTAGAAGCAGTCTACGGCACAGATACGCAGTATTTT.

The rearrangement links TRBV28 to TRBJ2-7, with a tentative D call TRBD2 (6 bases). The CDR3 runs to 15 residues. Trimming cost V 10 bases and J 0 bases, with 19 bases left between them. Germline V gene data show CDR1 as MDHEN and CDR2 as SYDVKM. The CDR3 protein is CATQVRGAVSYEQYF. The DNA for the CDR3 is TGTGCCACCCAGGTGCGGGGAGCGGTCTCCTACGAGCAGTACTTC.

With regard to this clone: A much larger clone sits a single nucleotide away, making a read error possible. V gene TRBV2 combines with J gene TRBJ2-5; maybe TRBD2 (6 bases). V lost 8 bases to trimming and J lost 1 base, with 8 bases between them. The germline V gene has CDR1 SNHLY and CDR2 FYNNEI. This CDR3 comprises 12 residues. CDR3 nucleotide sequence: TGTGCCAGCGGGAGGCTCCAAGAGACCCAGTACTTC. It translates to CASGRLQETQYF.

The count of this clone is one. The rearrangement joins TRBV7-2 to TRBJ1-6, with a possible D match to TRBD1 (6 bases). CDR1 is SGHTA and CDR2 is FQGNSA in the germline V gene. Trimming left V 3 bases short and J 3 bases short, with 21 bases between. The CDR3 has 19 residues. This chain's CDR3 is CASSFLGRGGEGYNSPLHF. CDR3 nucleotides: TGTGCCAGCAGCTTTTTGGGCAGGGGAGGGGAAGGCTATAATTCACCCCTCCACTTT.

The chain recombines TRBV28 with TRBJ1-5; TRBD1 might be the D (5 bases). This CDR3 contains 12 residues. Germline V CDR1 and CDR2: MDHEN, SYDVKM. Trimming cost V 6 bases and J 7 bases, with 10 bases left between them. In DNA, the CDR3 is TGTGCCAGCAGGCAGGGCCCCCAGCCCCAGCATTTT. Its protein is CASRQGPQPQHF.

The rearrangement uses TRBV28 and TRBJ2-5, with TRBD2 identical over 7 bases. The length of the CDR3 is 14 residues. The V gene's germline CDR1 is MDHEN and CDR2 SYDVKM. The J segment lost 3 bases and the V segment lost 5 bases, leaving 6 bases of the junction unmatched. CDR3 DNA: TGTGCCAGCAGTCAGTCTAGCGGCGAAGAGACCCAGTACTTC. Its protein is CASSQSSGEETQYF. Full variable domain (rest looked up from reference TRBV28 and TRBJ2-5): DVKVTQSSRYLVKRTGEKVFLECVQDMDHENMFWYRQDPGLGLRLIYFSYDVKMKEKGDIPEGYSVSREKKERFSLILESASTNQTSMYLCASSQSSGEETQYFGPGTRLLVL.

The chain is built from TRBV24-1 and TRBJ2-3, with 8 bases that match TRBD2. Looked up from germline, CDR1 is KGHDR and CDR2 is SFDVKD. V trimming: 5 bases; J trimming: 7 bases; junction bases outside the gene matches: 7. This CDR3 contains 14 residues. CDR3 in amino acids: CATSGREGLNTQYF. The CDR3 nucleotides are TGTGCCACCAGTGGTCGGGAGGGTCTCAATACGCAGTATTTT.

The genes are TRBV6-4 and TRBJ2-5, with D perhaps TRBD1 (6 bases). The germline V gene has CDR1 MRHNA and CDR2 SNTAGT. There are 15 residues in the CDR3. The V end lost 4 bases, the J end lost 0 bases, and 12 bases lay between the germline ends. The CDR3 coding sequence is TGTGCCAGCAGTGGCACAGGGTCCCACCAAGAGACCCAGTACTTC. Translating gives CASSGTGSHQETQYF.

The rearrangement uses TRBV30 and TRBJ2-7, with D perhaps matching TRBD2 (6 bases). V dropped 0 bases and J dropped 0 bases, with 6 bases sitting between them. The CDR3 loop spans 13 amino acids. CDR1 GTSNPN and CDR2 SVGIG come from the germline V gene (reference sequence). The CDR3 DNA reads TGTGCCTGGAGTGTCGGGGGCTCCTACGAGCAGTACTTC. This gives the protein CAWSVGGSYEQYF.

CDR3 sequence: CASSFRNYNEQFF. DNA for the CDR3: TGTGCCAGCAGCTTCAGGAACTACAATGAGCAGTTCTTC. This chain joins TRBV11-1 and TRBJ2-1; no clear D. The length of the CDR3 is 13 residues. V gave up 3 bases and J gave up 3 bases, with 6 bases separating them. Germline assignment: CDR1 SGHAT and CDR2 FQDESV (reference sequence).

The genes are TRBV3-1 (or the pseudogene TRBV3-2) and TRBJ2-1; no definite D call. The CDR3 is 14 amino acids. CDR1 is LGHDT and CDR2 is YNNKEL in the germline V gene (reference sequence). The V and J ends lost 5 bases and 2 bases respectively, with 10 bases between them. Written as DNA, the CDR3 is TGTGCCAGCAGCTCCCGAAGCACCTACAATGAGCAGTTCTTC. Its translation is CASSSRSTYNEQFF.

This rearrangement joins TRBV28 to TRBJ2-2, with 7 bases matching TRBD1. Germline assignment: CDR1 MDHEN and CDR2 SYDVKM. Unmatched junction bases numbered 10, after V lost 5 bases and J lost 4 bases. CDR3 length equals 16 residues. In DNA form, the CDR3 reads TGTGCCAGCAGTCCCTCAGGGGGTGCTAGCACCGGGGAGCTGTTTTTT. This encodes CASSPSGGASTGELFF. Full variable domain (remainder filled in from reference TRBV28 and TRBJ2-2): DVKVTQSSRYLVKRTGEKVFLECVQDMDHENMFWYRQDPGLGLRLIYFSYDVKMKEKGDIPEGYSVSREKKERFSLILESASTNQTSMYLCASSPSGGASTGELFFGEGSRLTVL.

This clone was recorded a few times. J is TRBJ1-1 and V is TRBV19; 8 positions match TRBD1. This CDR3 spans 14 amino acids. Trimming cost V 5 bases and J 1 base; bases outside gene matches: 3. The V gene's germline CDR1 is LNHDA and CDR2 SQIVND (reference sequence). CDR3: CASSGQGRNTEAFF. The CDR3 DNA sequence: TGTGCCAGTAGTGGACAGGGCAGGAACACTGAAGCTTTCTTT.

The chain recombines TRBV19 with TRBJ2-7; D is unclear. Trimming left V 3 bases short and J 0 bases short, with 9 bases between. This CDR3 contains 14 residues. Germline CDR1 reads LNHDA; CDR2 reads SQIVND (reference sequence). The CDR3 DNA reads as TGTGCCAGTAGTATGTCTCGGAGCTCCTACGAGCAGTACTTC. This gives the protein CASSMSRSSYEQYF.

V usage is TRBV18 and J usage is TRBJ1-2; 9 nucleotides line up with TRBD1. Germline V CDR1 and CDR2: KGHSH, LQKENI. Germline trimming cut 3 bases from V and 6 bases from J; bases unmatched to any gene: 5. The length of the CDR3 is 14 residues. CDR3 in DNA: TGTGCCAGCTCACCTTGGGACAGGGCGGATGGCTACACCTTC. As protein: CASSPWDRADGYTF.

The CDR3 reads CSATRYEQYF. In DNA, the CDR3 is TGCAGTGCGACTCGCTACGAGCAGTACTTC. The gene calls are TRBV20-1 and TRBJ2-7; D is ambiguous. Germline CDR1 DFQATT, CDR2 SNEGSKA (reference sequence). This CDR3 spans 10 amino acids. The germline V and J ends were trimmed by 6 bases and 3 bases, with 6 bases remaining between them.

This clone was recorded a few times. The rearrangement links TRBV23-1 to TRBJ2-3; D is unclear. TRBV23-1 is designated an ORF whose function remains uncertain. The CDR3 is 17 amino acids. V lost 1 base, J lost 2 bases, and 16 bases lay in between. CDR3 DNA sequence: TGCGCCAGCAGTCAATGGTCCCCCAGGTTCCACACAGATACGCAGTATTTT. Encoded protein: CASSQWSPRFHTDTQYF.

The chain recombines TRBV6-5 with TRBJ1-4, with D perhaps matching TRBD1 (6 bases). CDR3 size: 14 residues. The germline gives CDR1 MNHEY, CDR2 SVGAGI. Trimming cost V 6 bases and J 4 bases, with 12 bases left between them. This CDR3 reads CASSPGDVNEKLFF. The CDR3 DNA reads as TGTGCCAGCAGCCCAGGGGACGTTAATGAAAAACTGTTTTTT.

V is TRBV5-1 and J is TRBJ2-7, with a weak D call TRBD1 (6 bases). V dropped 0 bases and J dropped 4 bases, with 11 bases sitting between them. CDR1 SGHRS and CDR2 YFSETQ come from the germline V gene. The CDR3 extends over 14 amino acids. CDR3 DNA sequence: TGCGCCAGCAGCTTGGTCGGACAGAATTACGAGCAGTACTTC. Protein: CASSLVGQNYEQYF.

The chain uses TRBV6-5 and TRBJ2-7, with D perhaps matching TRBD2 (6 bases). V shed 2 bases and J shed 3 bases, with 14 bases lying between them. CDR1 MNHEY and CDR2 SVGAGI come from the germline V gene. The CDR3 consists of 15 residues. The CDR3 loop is CASSYPGDSIYEQYF. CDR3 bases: TGTGCCAGCAGTTACCCCGGGGACTCCATCTACGAGCAGTACTTC.